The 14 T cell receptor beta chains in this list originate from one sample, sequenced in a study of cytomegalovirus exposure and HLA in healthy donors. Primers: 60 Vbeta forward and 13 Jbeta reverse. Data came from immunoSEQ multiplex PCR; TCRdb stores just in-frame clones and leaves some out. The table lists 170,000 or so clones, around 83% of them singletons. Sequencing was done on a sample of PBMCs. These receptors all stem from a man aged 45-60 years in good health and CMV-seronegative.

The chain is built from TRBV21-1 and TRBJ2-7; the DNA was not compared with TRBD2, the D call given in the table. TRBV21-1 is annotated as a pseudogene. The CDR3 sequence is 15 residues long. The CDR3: CASIPGTSVSYEQYF. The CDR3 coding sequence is TGTGCCAGCATCCCCGGGACTAGCGTCTCCTACGAGCAGTACTTC.

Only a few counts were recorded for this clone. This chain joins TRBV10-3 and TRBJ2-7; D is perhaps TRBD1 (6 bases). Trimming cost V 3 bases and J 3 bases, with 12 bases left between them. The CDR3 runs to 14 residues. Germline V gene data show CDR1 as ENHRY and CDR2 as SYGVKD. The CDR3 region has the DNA TGTGCCATCAGTGATAAGGGACAACTCTACGAGCAGTACTTC. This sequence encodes CAISDKGQLYEQYF.

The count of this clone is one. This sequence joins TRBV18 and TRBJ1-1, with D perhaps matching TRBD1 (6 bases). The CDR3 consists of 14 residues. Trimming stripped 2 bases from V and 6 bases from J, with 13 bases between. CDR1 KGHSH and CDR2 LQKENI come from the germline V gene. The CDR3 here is CASSPTDSGAEAFF. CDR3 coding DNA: TGTGCCAGCTCACCAACGGACAGCGGCGCTGAAGCTTTCTTT.

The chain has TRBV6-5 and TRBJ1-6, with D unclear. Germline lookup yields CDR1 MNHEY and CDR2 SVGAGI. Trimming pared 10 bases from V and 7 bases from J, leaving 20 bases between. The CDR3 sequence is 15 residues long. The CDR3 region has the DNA TGTGCCACTACAGTTGGATCTCCGGGGAATTCACCCCTCCACTTT. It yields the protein CATTVGSPGNSPLHF.

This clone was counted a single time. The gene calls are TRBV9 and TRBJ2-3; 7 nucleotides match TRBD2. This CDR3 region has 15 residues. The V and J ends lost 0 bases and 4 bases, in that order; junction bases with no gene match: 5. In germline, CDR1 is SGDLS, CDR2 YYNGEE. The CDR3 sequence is CASSVDPSGADTQYF. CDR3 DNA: TGTGCCAGCAGCGTAGATCCTAGCGGTGCAGATACGCAGTATTTT.

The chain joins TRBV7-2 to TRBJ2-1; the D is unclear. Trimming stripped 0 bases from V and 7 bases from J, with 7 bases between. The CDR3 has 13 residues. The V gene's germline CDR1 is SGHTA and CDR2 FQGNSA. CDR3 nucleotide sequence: TGTGCCAGCAGCTTAGCGAGAGAGAATGAGCAGTTCTTC. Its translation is CASSLARENEQFF.

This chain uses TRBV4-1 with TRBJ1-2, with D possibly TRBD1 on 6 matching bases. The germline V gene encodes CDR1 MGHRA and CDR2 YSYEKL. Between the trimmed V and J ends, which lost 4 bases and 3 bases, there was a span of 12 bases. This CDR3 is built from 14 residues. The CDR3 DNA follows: TGCGCCAGCAGCCTACAGGGTTCGGACTATGGCTACACCTTC. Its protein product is CASSLQGSDYGYTF.

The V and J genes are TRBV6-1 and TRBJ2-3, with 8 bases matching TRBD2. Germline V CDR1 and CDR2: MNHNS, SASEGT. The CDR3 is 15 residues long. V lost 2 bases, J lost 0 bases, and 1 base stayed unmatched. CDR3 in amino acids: CASSEKRGSTDTQYF. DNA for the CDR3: TGTGCCAGCAGTGAAAAGCGGGGGAGCACAGATACGCAGTATTTT.

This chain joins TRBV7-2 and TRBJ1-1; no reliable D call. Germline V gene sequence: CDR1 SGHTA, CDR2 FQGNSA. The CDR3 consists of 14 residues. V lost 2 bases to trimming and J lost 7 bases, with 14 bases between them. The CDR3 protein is CASSLTPGGREAFF. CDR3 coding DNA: TGTGCCAGCAGCTTAACCCCCGGAGGGCGTGAAGCTTTCTTT.

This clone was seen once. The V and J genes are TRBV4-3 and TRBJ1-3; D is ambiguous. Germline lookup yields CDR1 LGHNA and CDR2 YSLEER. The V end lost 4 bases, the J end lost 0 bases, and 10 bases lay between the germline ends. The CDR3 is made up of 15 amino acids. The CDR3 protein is CASSRDPSSGNTIYF. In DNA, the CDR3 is TGCGCCAGCAGCCGAGATCCCAGCTCTGGAAACACCATATATTTT.

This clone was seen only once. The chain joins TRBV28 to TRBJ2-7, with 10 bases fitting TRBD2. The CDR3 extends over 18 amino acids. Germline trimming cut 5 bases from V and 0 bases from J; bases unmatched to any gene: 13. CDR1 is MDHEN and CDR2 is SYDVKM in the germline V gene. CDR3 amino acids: CASSLILGTSEGSYEQYF. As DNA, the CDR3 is TGTGCCAGCAGTCTCATACTTGGGACTAGCGAGGGCTCCTACGAGCAGTACTTC.

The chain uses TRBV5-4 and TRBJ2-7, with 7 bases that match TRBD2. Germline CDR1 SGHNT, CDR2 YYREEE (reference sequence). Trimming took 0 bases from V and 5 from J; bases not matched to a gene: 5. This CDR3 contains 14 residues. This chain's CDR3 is CASSLDGRPNEQYF. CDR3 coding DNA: TGTGCCAGCAGCTTGGACGGGAGGCCCAACGAGCAGTACTTC.

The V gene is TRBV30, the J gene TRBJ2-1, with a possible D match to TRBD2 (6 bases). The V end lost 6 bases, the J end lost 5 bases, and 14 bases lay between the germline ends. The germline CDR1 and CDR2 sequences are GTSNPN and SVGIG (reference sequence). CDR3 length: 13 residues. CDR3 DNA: TGTGCCTGCTGGGGACTGCCCGACAATGAGCAGTTCTTC. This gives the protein CACWGLPDNEQFF. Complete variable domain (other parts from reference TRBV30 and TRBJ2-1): SQTIHQWPATLVQPVGSPLSLECTVEGTSNPNLYWYRQAAGRGLQLLFYSVGIGQISSEVPQNLSASRPQDRQFILSSKKLLLSDSGFYLCACWGLPDNEQFFGPGTRLTVL.

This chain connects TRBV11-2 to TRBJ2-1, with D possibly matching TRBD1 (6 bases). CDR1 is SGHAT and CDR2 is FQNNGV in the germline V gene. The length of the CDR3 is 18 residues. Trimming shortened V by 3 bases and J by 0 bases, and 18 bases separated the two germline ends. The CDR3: CASSLPQGTIRSYNEQFF. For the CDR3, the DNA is TGTGCCAGCAGCTTGCCCCAGGGGACAATTCGCTCCTACAATGAGCAGTTCTTC.